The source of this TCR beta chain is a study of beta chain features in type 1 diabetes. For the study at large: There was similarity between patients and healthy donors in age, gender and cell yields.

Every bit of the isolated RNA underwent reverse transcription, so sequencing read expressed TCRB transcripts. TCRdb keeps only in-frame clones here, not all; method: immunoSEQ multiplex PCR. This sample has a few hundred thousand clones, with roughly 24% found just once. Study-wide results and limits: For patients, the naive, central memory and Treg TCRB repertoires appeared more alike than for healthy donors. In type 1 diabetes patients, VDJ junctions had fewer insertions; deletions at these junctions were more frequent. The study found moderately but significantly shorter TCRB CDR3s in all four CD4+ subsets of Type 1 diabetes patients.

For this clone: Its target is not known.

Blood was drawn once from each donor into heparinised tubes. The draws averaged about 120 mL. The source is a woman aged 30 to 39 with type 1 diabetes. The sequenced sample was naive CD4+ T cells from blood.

The chain's CDR3 is CAWSVASGRGIQETQYF. The CDR3 nucleotides read TGTGCCTGGAGTGTGGCTAGCGGGAGGGGGATCCAAGAGACCCAGTACTTC. The gene calls are TRBV30 and TRBJ2-5, with TRBD2 matching 12 bases. The CDR3 has 17 residues. Germline V gene sequence: CDR1 GTSNPN, CDR2 SVGIG (reference sequence). J lost 1 base, V lost 0 bases, and 6 bases had no gene match. Drawing the rest from reference TRBV30 and TRBJ2-5, the complete variable domain is SQTIHQWPATLVQPVGSPLSLECTVEGTSNPNLYWYRQAAGRGLQLLFYSVGIGQISSEVPQNLSASRPQDRQFILSSKKLLLSDSGFYLCAWSVASGRGIQETQYFGPGTRLLVL.